This T cell receptor beta chain derives from a study of T cell responses to AZD1222 COVID-19 vaccine. TCRdb keeps only in-frame clones here, not all; method: immunoSEQ multiplex PCR. The repertoire holds approximately 190,000 clones, approximately 92% seen once, with roughly 1.4% in the top ten. V lost 4 bases, J lost 3 bases, and 5 bases stayed unmatched. Germline lookup yields CDR1 SQVTM and CDR2 ANQGSEA. CDR3 length: 14 residues. The source of this sequence is an adult in good health. The chain couples TRBV29-1 to TRBJ2-3; 9 bases line up with TRBD2. This specimen consisted of peripheral blood, obtained on day 0 of AZD1222 vaccination. The CDR3 DNA reads TGCAGCGTTGGGGTGACTAGCGGTACAGATACGCAGTATTTT. Translation gives CSVGVTSGTDTQYF.